This is a list of T cell receptor beta chains from one sample in a study of blood T cell repertoires in COVID-19. Sequencing used immunoSEQ multiplex PCR; TCRdb keeps in-frame clones, though not all of them. The table shows 65,000 to 100,000 clones, with 70% to 85% occurring only once. The sequenced sample consisted of peripheral blood. Receptors were obtained from a human donor in a cohort sampled during active COVID-19. The CDR3 runs from the conserved cysteine through the conserved F or W. The D gene is left open where the match is weak. Clone size, where shown, is once, few, many, or a class for clones that have expanded.

V gene,D gene,J gene,clone size,CDR3 DNA,CDR3 protein
TRBV6-1,.,TRBJ2-3,once,TGTGCCAGCAGTGAGGCGGGGAACACAGATACGCAGTATTTT,CASSEAGNTDTQYF
TRBV25-1,.,TRBJ1-2,.,TGTGCCAGCAGTGAATGGAGGGTCAGACTATCCGACGGCTACACCTTC,CASSEWRVRLSDGYTF
TRBV19,TRBD1,TRBJ1-1,.,TGTGCCAGTAGGATTACAGGGGGCACGACTGAAGCTTTCTTT,CASRITGGTTEAFF
TRBV4-1,TRBD2,TRBJ2-3,.,TGCGCCAGCAGCCAAGGACTAGCGGGGTTCGGTACGCAGTATTTT,CASSQGLAGFGTQYF
TRBV25-1,TRBD1,TRBJ1-5,.,TGTGCCAGCAGTGGTACAGGGGTTCGTCAGCCCCAGCATTTT,CASSGTGVRQPQHF
TRBV1,.,TRBJ1-4,.,TGCACCAGCAGCCTTCGGTCGGGGGTTTTAAATGAAAAACTGTTTTTT,CTSSLRSGVLNEKLFF
TRBV7-9,.,TRBJ1-1,.,TGTGCCAGCAGCCTAGTTAGCACTGAAGCTTTCTTT,CASSLVSTEAFF
TRBV7-3,TRBD2,TRBJ2-3,.,TGTGCCAGCAGCTGGGGACTAGCGGGCACAGATACGCAGTATTTT,CASSWGLAGTDTQYF
TRBV7-8,.,TRBJ2-7,.,TGTGCCAGCAGCCGATCGACAACAGGGTTCTACGAGCAGTACTTC,CASSRSTTGFYEQYF
TRBV5-1,.,TRBJ2-3,.,TGCGCCAGCAGCCCTGGACAGACTAGCACAGATACGCAGTATTTT,CASSPGQTSTDTQYF
TRBV6-6,TRBD1,TRBJ2-1,.,TGTGCCAGCAGTCTATTTGGACAGGGGAAAACCTACAATGAGCAGTTCTTC,CASSLFGQGKTYNEQFF
TRBV25-1,.,TRBJ1-6,.,TGTGCCAGCAGTGGGACAGTTAATTCACCCCTCCACTTT,CASSGTVNSPLHF
TRBV7-2,TRBD2,TRBJ2-1,.,TGTGCCAGCAGCCCTCGGACTAGATATGAGCAGTTCTTC,CASSPRTRYEQFF
TRBV20-1,.,TRBJ1-1,.,TGCAGCGCCAGAGGGGGAGCTGAAGCTTTCTTT,CSARGGAEAFF